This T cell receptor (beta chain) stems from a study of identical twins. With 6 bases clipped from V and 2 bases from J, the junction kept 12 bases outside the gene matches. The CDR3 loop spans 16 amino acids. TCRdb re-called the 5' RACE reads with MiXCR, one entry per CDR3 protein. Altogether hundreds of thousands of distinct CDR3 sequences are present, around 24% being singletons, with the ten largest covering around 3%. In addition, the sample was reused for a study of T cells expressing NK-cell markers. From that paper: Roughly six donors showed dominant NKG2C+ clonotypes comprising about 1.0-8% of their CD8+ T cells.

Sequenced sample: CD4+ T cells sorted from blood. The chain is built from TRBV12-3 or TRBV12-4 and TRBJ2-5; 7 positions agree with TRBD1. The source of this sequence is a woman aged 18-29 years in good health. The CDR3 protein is CASSRTSGTVQETQYF. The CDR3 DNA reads TGTGCCAGCAGCCGGACTTCTGGGACAGTGCAAGAGACCCAGTACTTC.